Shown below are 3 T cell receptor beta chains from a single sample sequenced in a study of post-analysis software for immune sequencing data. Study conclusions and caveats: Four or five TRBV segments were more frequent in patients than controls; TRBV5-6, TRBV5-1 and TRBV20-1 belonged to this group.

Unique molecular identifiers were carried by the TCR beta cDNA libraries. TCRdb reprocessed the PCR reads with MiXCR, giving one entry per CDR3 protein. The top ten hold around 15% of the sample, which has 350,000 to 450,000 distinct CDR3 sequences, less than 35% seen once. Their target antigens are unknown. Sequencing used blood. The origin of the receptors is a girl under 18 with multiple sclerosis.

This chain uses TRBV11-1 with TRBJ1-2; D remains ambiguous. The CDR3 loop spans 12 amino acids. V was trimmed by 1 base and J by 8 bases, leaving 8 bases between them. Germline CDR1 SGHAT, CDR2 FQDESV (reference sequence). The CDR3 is CASSLEPRGYTF. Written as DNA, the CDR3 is TGTGCCAGCAGCTTAGAGCCGCGGGGCTACACCTTC. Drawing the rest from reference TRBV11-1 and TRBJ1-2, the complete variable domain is EAEVAQSPRYKITEKSQAVAFWCDPISGHATLYWYRQILGQGPELLVQFQDESVVDDSQLPKDRFSAERLKGVDSTLKIQPAELGDSAMYLCASSLEPRGYTFGSGTRLTVV.

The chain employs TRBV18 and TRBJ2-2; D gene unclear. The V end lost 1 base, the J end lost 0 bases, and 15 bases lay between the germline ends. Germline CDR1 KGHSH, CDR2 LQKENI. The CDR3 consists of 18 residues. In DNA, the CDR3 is TGTGCCAGCTCACCACTAGGAGCCAGGACCGCGAACACCGGGGAGCTGTTTTTT. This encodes CASSPLGARTANTGELFF.

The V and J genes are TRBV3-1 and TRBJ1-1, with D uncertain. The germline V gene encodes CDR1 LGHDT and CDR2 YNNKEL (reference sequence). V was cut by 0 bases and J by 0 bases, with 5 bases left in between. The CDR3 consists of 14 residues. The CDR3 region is CASSQDGVNTEAFF. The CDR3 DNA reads TGTGCCAGCAGCCAAGATGGGGTGAACACTGAAGCTTTCTTT.